The present entry profiles one T cell receptor beta chain with its context. Its antigen remains unknown. Diagnoses were made from clinical symptoms, serum measures (thyroxine and TRAb), thyroid ultrasound and orbital computed tomography. The data derive from a study of T cells in Graves' hyperthyroidism and ophthalmopathy. Study-level findings and limits: Appearing also in blood were most of the thyroid clonotypes expanded above 0.001. A 13 V-J model separated ophthalmopathy from stable hyperthyroidism.

CDR3 length: 13 amino acids. V was clipped by 5 bases and J by 4 bases; unmatched bases: 4. From germline, CDR1 is MDHEN and CDR2 SYDVKM. It was RNA transcripts that yielded the amplified TCR beta CDR3 regions. The HTBI primer set drove a first-round RT-PCR of the TCR CDR3. TCRdb reprocessed the multiplex PCR reads with MiXCR, giving one entry per CDR3 protein. The sample includes about 570,000 distinct CDR3 sequences, around 46% of them seen just once. The chain recombines TRBV28 with TRBJ2-7, with 8 bases identical to TRBD1. The origin of this receptor is an adult woman with Graves' disease, either hyperthyroidism or ophthalmopathy (not recorded which). What was sequenced was peripheral blood or thyroid tissue (not recorded which). The CDR3 DNA is TGTGCCAGCAGTAGGGACAGGCGGTACGAGCAGTACTTC. Translated: CASSRDRRYEQYF. The whole variable domain, remainder taken from reference TRBV28 and TRBJ2-7, is DVKVTQSSRYLVKRTGEKVFLECVQDMDHENMFWYRQDPGLGLRLIYFSYDVKMKEKGDIPEGYSVSREKKERFSLILESASTNQTSMYLCASSRDRRYEQYFGPGTRLTVT.